Following are 3 T cell receptor beta chains from one sample sequenced in a study of beta chain features in type 1 diabetes. Overall study results and limits: In every one of the four CD4+ subsets, TCRB CDR3s were moderately but significantly shorter in Type 1 diabetes patients.

For these receptors, no antigen is known. The authors reverse transcribed all of the isolated RNA, so sequencing captured expressed TCRB transcripts. TCRdb's copy holds only in-frame clones and misses some; the assay was immunoSEQ multiplex PCR. The sample includes around 130,000 clones, approximately 10% seen only once; the top ten take 0.6% to 0.9%. The specimen sequenced was central memory CD4+ T cells from blood. These receptors were collected from a young man with type 1 diabetes.

This clone has just a few counts. This sequence joins TRBV2 and TRBJ2-5, with 8 bases identical to TRBD1. CDR1 is SNHLY, CDR2 FYNNEI, per germline. Trimming at V came to 5 bases and at J to 5 bases, leaving 7 bases not matched to a gene. The CDR3 is 14 amino acids. In DNA form, the CDR3 reads TGTGCCAGCAGTAATGGACAGGGACGGGAGACCCAGTACTTC. It codes for CASSNGQGRETQYF.

This clone was observed a handful of times. The V gene is TRBV7-8, the J gene TRBJ2-3; TRBD2 matches at 10 bases. Germline CDR1 reads SGHVS; CDR2 reads FQNEAQ. The CDR3 consists of 15 residues. V dropped 2 bases and J dropped 4; count of bases not matched to a gene: 3. The CDR3 here is CASSLSAGGPDTQYF. The CDR3 DNA sequence: TGTGCCAGCAGCTTATCAGCGGGGGGGCCAGATACGCAGTATTTT.

This clone was counted a few times. This chain links TRBV29-1 with TRBJ1-2; 7 bases map to TRBD1. The CDR3 extends over 13 amino acids. Germline CDR1 is SQVTM and CDR2 is ANQGSEA. V lost 3 bases and J lost 6; bases outside the gene matches: 7. CDR3 sequence: CSVDRQGHDGYTF. CDR3 nucleotides: TGCAGCGTTGATAGACAGGGACACGATGGCTACACCTTC.